This T cell receptor beta chain was captured in a study of type 1 regulatory T cells. With 1 base removed from V and 7 bases from J, the gap between germline ends came to 11 bases. CDR3 size: 14 residues. Per germline, CDR1 LNHNV and CDR2 YYDKDF (reference sequence). TCRdb processed the reads anew with MiXCR; each CDR3 protein has one entry. The top ten hold approximately 2% of the sample, which has roughly 60,000 distinct CDR3 sequences, roughly 60% seen once. This clonotype was observed a few times. What it binds is unknown. Sequenced material: cultured non-Tr1 T cells, either the whole culture or a sorted T cell fraction (not recorded which). The genes are TRBV15 and TRBJ2-1, with D perhaps TRBD2 (6 bases). The source of this sequence is a human donor in good health. The CDR3 DNA reads as TGTGCCACCAGCAGAGTTGGCGCGGGGAATGAGCAGTTCTTC. Amino acid sequence: CATSRVGAGNEQFF. The entire variable domain, with the rest obtained from reference TRBV15 and TRBJ2-1, is as follows: DAMVIQNPRYQVTQFGKPVTLSCSQTLNHNVMYWYQQKSSQAPKLLFHYYDKDFNNEADTPDNFQSRRPNTSFCFLDIRSPGLGDTAMYLCATSRVGAGNEQFFGPGTRLTVL.